This T cell receptor beta chain was recovered during a study of identical twins. Trimming took 5 bases from V and 9 from J, leaving 21 bases between them. Germline-derived CDR1 and CDR2 are SGDLS and YYNGEE. The CDR3 runs to 15 residues. TCRdb processed the 5' RACE reads anew with MiXCR; each CDR3 protein has one entry. The repertoire includes 1,800,000 or so distinct CDR3 sequences, roughly 35% of them detected once, and less than 0.35% sits in the top ten. The receptor's source is a newborn girl in good health. What was sequenced was cord blood. The genes are TRBV9 and TRBJ2-1, with D perhaps matching TRBD1 or TRBD2 (6 bases each). The CDR3: CASSVGGHQPLEQFF. The DNA of the CDR3 is TGTGCCAGCAGTGTGGGGGGACACCAACCACTTGAGCAGTTCTTC.